The clone carrying this T cell receptor beta chain has only a few counts. Authors' data handling: Estimated nucleated cell counts came from reference gene primer amplification. Sequencing was performed with immunoSEQ multiplex PCR; in TCRdb, only in-frame clones are kept and a portion is missing. D and trimming come from the DNA, and the V and J calls and clone size come from that table. The data contain approximately 240,000 clones, roughly three quarters of them singletons. This record belongs to a study of blood T cell repertoires in COVID-19. Study in general: The United States, Italy and Spain supplied acute and convalescent COVID-19 samples. T cells, B-cell-depleted T cells, or PBMCs provided the cDNA or gDNA that served as material.

The CDR3 runs to 12 residues. Between the trimmed V and J ends, which lost 5 bases and 0 bases, there was a span of 4 bases. Germline CDR1 is SGHRS and CDR2 is YFSETQ. The TCR comes from a woman between 40 and 55 years old with active or convalescent COVID-19. The chain employs TRBV5-1 and TRBJ2-3; D gene uncertain. The specimen sequenced was peripheral blood. The CDR3 sequence: CASRASTDTQYF. Here the CDR3 DNA reads TGCGCCAGCAGGGCTAGCACAGATACGCAGTATTTT.